These 28 T cell receptor beta chains were all obtained from the same sample, sequenced in a study of TIL therapy for anti-PD-1-resistant metastatic lung cancer. The libraries were made with immunoSEQ v3. TCRdb keeps only in-frame clones here, not all; method: immunoSEQ multiplex PCR. Among tens of thousands of clones listed, about 69% were seen once. As to time point: pre-treatment sample, taken before nivolumab and TIL therapy. Sequenced material: blood, taken at baseline. These TCRs come from a person aged 30 to 80 with non-small cell lung cancer.

This clone was recorded a few times. The rearrangement links TRBV19 to TRBJ1-4; no firm D call. Trimming took off 1 base at V and 11 bases at J, with 14 bases between the two ends. This CDR3 region has 14 residues. Per the germline V gene, CDR1 is LNHDA and CDR2 is SQIVND (reference sequence). The CDR3 DNA sequence: TGTGCCAGTAGTATAGGGACGGGAATGAGGAAACTGTTTTTT. Protein: CASSIGTGMRKLFF. The full variable domain, with the rest looked up from reference TRBV19 and TRBJ1-4, is DGGITQSPKYLFRKEGQNVTLSCEQNLNHDAMYWYRQDPGQGLRLIYYSQIVNDFQKGDIAEGYSVSREKKESFPLTVTSAQKNPTAFYLCASSIGTGMRKLFFGSGTQLSVL.

This chain uses TRBV5-1 with TRBJ1-3; 7 bases are shared with TRBD1. Germline lookup yields CDR1 SGHRS and CDR2 YFSETQ. Trimming removed 1 base from V and 6 bases from J; junction bases left unmatched: 4. The length of the CDR3 is 14 residues. The CDR3: CASSLTTGQNTIYF. The CDR3, as DNA: TGCGCCAGCAGCTTGACGACAGGGCAAAACACCATATATTTT.

The V call is TRBV19, the J call TRBJ1-2; D possibly corresponds to TRBD1 (6 bases). V was cut by 7 bases and J by 3 bases, with 12 bases left in between. CDR3 length: 13 amino acids. CDR1 and CDR2 from the germline V gene are LNHDA and SQIVND (reference sequence). The CDR3 here is CASTADRYYGYTF. The CDR3 DNA sequence: TGTGCCAGTACCGCCGACAGGTACTATGGCTACACCTTC.

This clone was picked up a small number of times. The chain has TRBV6-5 and TRBJ2-7, with TRBD1 identical over 9 bases. The length of the CDR3 is 14 residues. Germline V lookup: CDR1 MNHEY, CDR2 SVGAGI. V shed 6 bases, J shed 4 bases, and the junction held 7 bases outside the gene matches. CDR3 DNA: TGTGCCAGCAGCATGGGGACAGGGAGGTACGAGCAGTACTTC. It specifies CASSMGTGRYEQYF.

This clone has a count of ten or more. The rearrangement joins TRBV6-5 to TRBJ2-7, with no clear D. This CDR3 is built from 14 residues. From germline, CDR1 is MNHEY and CDR2 SVGAGI. The V end was cut by 0 bases, the J end by 3 bases, with 9 bases between. The CDR3 nucleotides read TGTGCCAGCAGTTACTCAGGGTATGTCTACGAGCAGTACTTC. It encodes CASSYSGYVYEQYF.

The genes are TRBV6-7 and TRBJ1-1, with a possible D match to TRBD1 (5 bases). TRBV6-7 is an open reading frame, and its role is uncertain. The CDR3 consists of 14 residues. The V end was cut by 2 bases, the J end by 11 bases, with 18 bases between. The CDR3 here is CASSYRNGTPGAFF. The CDR3 nucleotides are TGTGCCAGCAGTTACCGGAATGGGACCCCTGGGGCTTTCTTT.

This chain connects TRBV5-1 to TRBJ2-7, with TRBD2 identical over 7 bases. CDR3 size: 15 residues. V shed 0 bases, J shed 2 bases, and the junction held 5 bases outside the gene matches. Germline CDR1 SGHRS, CDR2 YFSETQ. The CDR3 sequence: CASSLAGGGTYEQYF. The CDR3 DNA is TGCGCCAGCAGCTTGGCCGGGGGAGGGACCTACGAGCAGTACTTC. Drawing the rest from reference TRBV5-1 and TRBJ2-7, the complete variable domain is KAGVTQTPRYLIKTRGQQVTLSCSPISGHRSVSWYQQTPGQGLQFLFEYFSETQRNKGNFPGRFSGRQFSNSRSEMNVSTLELGDSALYLCASSLAGGGTYEQYFGPGTRLTVT.

The gene calls are TRBV6-1 and TRBJ1-5; no definite D call. V gave up 3 bases and J gave up 0 bases, with 9 bases separating them. Germline lookup yields CDR1 MNHNS and CDR2 SASEGT. The length of the CDR3 is 15 residues. CDR3 nucleotide sequence: TGTGCCAGCAGTGAGGGGTTATATAGCAATCAGCCCCAGCATTTT. Amino acids: CASSEGLYSNQPQHF.

This chain uses TRBV30 with TRBJ2-5, with a tentative D call TRBD2 (7 bases). V lost 5 bases, J lost 3 bases, and 25 bases lay in between. The CDR3 consists of 17 residues. Germline V gene sequence: CDR1 GTSNPN, CDR2 SVGIG (reference sequence). The CDR3 is CAWGAWMGGRGKETQYF. Written as DNA, the CDR3 is TGTGCCTGGGGCGCTTGGATGGGGGGGCGAGGAAAAGAGACCCAGTACTTC. Based on the CDR3 plus reference TRBV30 and TRBJ2-5, the full variable domain is SQTIHQWPATLVQPVGSPLSLECTVEGTSNPNLYWYRQAAGRGLQLLFYSVGIGQISSEVPQNLSASRPQDRQFILSSKKLLLSDSGFYLCAWGAWMGGRGKETQYFGPGTRLLVL.

CDR3 coding DNA: TGTGCCAGCAGCTTAGAGGCGGGACAGCCCCTCCACTTT. It translates to CASSLEAGQPLHF. The genes are TRBV7-6 and TRBJ1-6; TRBD1 agrees at 7 bases. The germline V gene encodes CDR1 SGHVS and CDR2 FNYEAQ. The CDR3 runs 13 residues. J lost 13 bases, V lost 1 base, and 4 bases had no gene match.

The table lists this clone with a few counts. The chain links TRBV29-1 to TRBJ1-1; unclear D gene. The CDR3 sequence is 12 residues long. Germline-derived CDR1 and CDR2 are SQVTM and ANQGSEA. V lost 6 bases, J lost 5 bases, and 13 bases lay in between. The CDR3 is CSVAPVGTEAFF. Here the CDR3 DNA reads TGCAGCGTCGCCCCGGTGGGGACTGAAGCTTTCTTT. Full variable domain (outside the CDR3, taken from reference TRBV29-1 and TRBJ1-1): SAVISQKPSRDICQRGTSLTIQCQVDSQVTMMFWYRQQPGQSLTLIATANQGSEATYESGFVIDKFPISRPNLTFSTLTVSNMSPEDSSIYLCSVAPVGTEAFFGQGTRLTVV.

The genes are TRBV6-6 and TRBJ2-7; no clear D. Germline V gene lookup returns CDR1 MNHNY and CDR2 SVGAGI (reference sequence). Deletions cut 6 bases from V and 6 bases from J, with 15 bases between. This CDR3 region has 13 residues. In DNA, the CDR3 is TGTGCCAGCAGCCCCAACGCGGTCAGCGAGCAGTACTTC. This codes for CASSPNAVSEQYF.

A few counts support this clone. The genes are TRBV7-9 and TRBJ2-3; D call uncertain. Per germline, CDR1 SEHNR and CDR2 FQNEAQ (reference sequence). This CDR3 has 14 residues. V lost 3 bases and J lost 1, with 8 bases in between. CDR3 sequence: CASSFTDGTDTQYF. CDR3 DNA: TGTGCCAGCAGCTTCACCGACGGCACAGATACGCAGTATTTT. Combining the CDR3 with reference TRBV7-9 and TRBJ2-3 gives the whole variable domain DTGVSQNPRHKITKRGQNVTFRCDPISEHNRLYWYRQTLGQGPEFLTYFQNEAQLEKSRLLSDRFSAERPKGSFSTLEIQRTEQGDSAMYLCASSFTDGTDTQYFGPGTRLTVL.

This chain connects TRBV2 to TRBJ2-7; 7 bases fit TRBD2. CDR3 size: 13 residues. Unmatched junction bases numbered 7, after V lost 4 bases and J lost 7 bases. Germline assignment: CDR1 SNHLY and CDR2 FYNNEI. The CDR3 DNA reads as TGTGCCAGCAGTGTCCGGAGAGCGGGAGAGCAGTACTTC. Translating gives CASSVRRAGEQYF.

The J gene is TRBJ2-7, the V gene TRBV28, with TRBD1 matching 10 bases. Germline trimming cut 11 bases from V and 3 bases from J; bases unmatched to any gene: 19. The germline CDR1 and CDR2 sequences are MDHEN and SYDVKM. The CDR3 has 17 residues. CDR3 sequence reads: CAACPPGQGLPIYEQYF. As DNA, the CDR3 is TGTGCCGCTTGCCCGCCGGGACAGGGGTTGCCTATCTACGAGCAGTACTTC.

The rearrangement joins TRBV28 to TRBJ2-3; 12 nucleotides align to TRBD1. Per the germline V gene, CDR1 is MDHEN and CDR2 is SYDVKM. With V trimmed by 4 bases and J by 5 bases, 4 bases remained unmatched. The CDR3 contains 15 residues. CDR3 coding DNA: TGTGCCAGCAGTTGGGACAGGGGGCAGGGAGATACGCAGTATTTT. It specifies CASSWDRGQGDTQYF.

The chain couples TRBV5-1 to TRBJ2-5; D might be TRBD1 (7 bases). This CDR3 contains 15 residues. V was trimmed by 4 bases and J by 4 bases, leaving 17 bases between them. CDR1 is SGHRS and CDR2 is YFSETQ in the germline V gene. The CDR3 nucleotides read TGCGCCAGCAGCCAAACGGACCAGGGGGGAGAGACCCAGTACTTC. This sequence encodes CASSQTDQGGETQYF. Full variable domain (missing parts from reference TRBV5-1 and TRBJ2-5): KAGVTQTPRYLIKTRGQQVTLSCSPISGHRSVSWYQQTPGQGLQFLFEYFSETQRNKGNFPGRFSGRQFSNSRSEMNVSTLELGDSALYLCASSQTDQGGETQYFGPGTRLLVL.

V usage is TRBV30 and J usage is TRBJ2-7, with 12 bases matching TRBD1. Germline assignment: CDR1 GTSNPN and CDR2 SVGIG (reference sequence). Trimming at V came to 5 bases and at J to 4 bases, leaving 9 bases not matched to a gene. This CDR3 region has 15 residues. CDR3 sequence (DNA): TGTGCCTGGGGGACGGGACAGGGGGCCTTATACGAGCAGTACTTC. Protein sequence: CAWGTGQGALYEQYF.

The chain has TRBV7-2 and TRBJ1-2; 7 bases line up with TRBD1. The V gene end was trimmed by 7 bases and the J gene end by 0 bases; junction bases not matched to a gene: 5. Germline V gene data show CDR1 as SGHTA and CDR2 as FQGNSA. This CDR3 has 14 residues. The CDR3 DNA follows: TGTGCCAGCACCCAGACAGGGACTAACTATGGCTACACCTTC. Its translation: CASTQTGTNYGYTF.

This clone was seen only once. The rearrangement links TRBV6-1 to TRBJ1-2; D unresolved. The CDR3 is made up of 11 amino acids. V was shortened by 5 bases and J by 8 bases, with 9 bases between the two germline ends. Germline V gene data show CDR1 as MNHNS and CDR2 as SASEGT. CDR3 residues: CASSLFRGYTF. The DNA of the CDR3 is TGTGCCAGCAGTCTTTTCCGGGGCTACACCTTC.

The V call is TRBV5-1, the J call TRBJ1-1; D is ambiguous. Germline-derived CDR1 and CDR2 are SGHRS and YFSETQ. The CDR3 covers 14 residues. V gave up 4 bases and J gave up 2 bases, with 12 bases separating them. The CDR3 region has the DNA TGCGCCAGCAGCCCACCAGAATTTAACACTGAAGCTTTCTTT. Protein: CASSPPEFNTEAFF.

The chain carries TRBV18 and TRBJ2-1, with TRBD1 matching over 9 bases. Per the germline V gene, CDR1 is KGHSH and CDR2 is LQKENI. CDR3 length: 13 amino acids. V lost 4 bases and J lost 8; bases outside the gene matches: 3. The chain's CDR3 is CASSRGQGYEQFF. The CDR3 bases are TGTGCCAGCTCACGAGGACAGGGGTATGAGCAGTTCTTC.

This chain uses TRBV7-3 with TRBJ2-1; D possibly corresponds to TRBD2 (5 bases). The CDR3 runs to 15 residues. V was trimmed by 4 bases and J by 0 bases, leaving 10 bases between them. Germline CDR1 is SGHTA and CDR2 is FQGTGA. Written as DNA, the CDR3 is TGTGCCAGCAGCTCTAGCCCCAGCTCCTACAATGAGCAGTTCTTC. Protein: CASSSSPSSYNEQFF. Based on the CDR3 plus reference TRBV7-3 and TRBJ2-1, the full variable domain is GAGVSQTPSNKVTEKGKYVELRCDPISGHTALYWYRQSLGQGPEFLIYFQGTGAADDSGLPNDRFFAVRPEGSVSTLKIQRTERGDSAVYLCASSSSPSSYNEQFFGPGTRLTVL.

The V call is TRBV7-2, the J call TRBJ1-1; D is uncertain. In germline, CDR1 is SGHTA, CDR2 FQGNSA. The CDR3 runs 12 residues. V lost 5 bases, J lost 3 bases, and 7 bases lay in between. Written as DNA, the CDR3 is TGTGCCAGCAGCAGTACGGACACTGAAGCTTTCTTT. This sequence encodes CASSSTDTEAFF.

The chain recombines TRBV28 with TRBJ2-1; tentatively, D is TRBD1 (5 bases). The germline V gene has CDR1 MDHEN and CDR2 SYDVKM. Trimming pared 7 bases from V and 4 bases from J, leaving 11 bases between. This CDR3 comprises 13 residues. The CDR3 loop is CASTSGLYNEQFF. The CDR3 DNA reads as TGTGCCAGCACCTCAGGGCTGTACAATGAGCAGTTCTTC.

J is TRBJ2-1 and V is TRBV7-6; either TRBD1 or TRBD2 may supply D (5 bases each). The CDR3 extends over 12 amino acids. Between the trimmed V and J ends, which lost 5 bases and 11 bases, there was a span of 13 bases. Germline CDR1 is SGHVS and CDR2 is FNYEAQ. The CDR3 loop reads CASSTTGTKQFF. The CDR3, as DNA: TGTGCCAGCAGCACCACCGGGACCAAGCAGTTCTTC.

The chain uses TRBV2 and TRBJ1-1; D may be TRBD1 (6 bases). V dropped 6 bases and J dropped 0 bases, with 14 bases sitting between them. Germline loops: CDR1 SNHLY, CDR2 FYNNEI. The CDR3 totals 15 residues. This CDR3 reads CASRYNRAMNTEAFF. CDR3 DNA sequence: TGTGCCAGCAGATATAACAGGGCCATGAACACTGAAGCTTTCTTT. Supplemented by reference TRBV2 and TRBJ1-1, the full variable domain reads EPEVTQTPSHQVTQMGQEVILRCVPISNHLYFYWYRQILGQKVEFLVSFYNNEISEKSEIFDDQFSVERPDGSNFTLKIRSTKLEDSAMYFCASRYNRAMNTEAFFGQGTRLTVV.

The table lists this clone with a few counts. The rearrangement joins TRBV7-9 to TRBJ2-4; 10 bases map to TRBD1. V trimming: 5 bases; J trimming: 8 bases; junction bases outside the gene matches: 9. Germline assignment: CDR1 SEHNR and CDR2 FQNEAQ (reference sequence). The CDR3 contains 15 residues. The CDR3 nucleotides read TGTGCCAGCAGCCCAGGACAGGGGGGGTTGGACATTCAGTACTTC. Translation gives CASSPGQGGLDIQYF.